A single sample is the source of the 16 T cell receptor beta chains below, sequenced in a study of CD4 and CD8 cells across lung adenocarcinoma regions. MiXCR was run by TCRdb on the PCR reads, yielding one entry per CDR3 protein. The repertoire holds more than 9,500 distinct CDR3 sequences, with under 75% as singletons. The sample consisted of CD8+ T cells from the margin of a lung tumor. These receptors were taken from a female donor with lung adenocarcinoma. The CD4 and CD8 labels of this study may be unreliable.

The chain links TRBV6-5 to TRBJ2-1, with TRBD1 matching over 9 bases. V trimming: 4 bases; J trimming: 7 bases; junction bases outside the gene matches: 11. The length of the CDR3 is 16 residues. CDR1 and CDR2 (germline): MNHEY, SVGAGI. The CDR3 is CASSSPGQGIRNEQFF. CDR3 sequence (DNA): TGTGCCAGCAGTTCCCCGGGACAGGGTATAAGGAATGAGCAGTTCTTC.

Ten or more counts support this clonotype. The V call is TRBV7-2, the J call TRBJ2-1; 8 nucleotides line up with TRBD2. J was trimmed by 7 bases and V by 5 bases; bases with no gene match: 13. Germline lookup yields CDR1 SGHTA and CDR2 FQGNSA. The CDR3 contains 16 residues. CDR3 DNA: TGTGCCAGCAGCCCGACGGGAGGGGGGGCGCATAATGAGCAGTTCTTC. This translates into CASSPTGGGAHNEQFF.

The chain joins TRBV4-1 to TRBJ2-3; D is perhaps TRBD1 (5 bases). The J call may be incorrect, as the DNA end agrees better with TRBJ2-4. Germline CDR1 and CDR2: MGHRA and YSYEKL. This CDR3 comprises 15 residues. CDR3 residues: CASSQGLRATDIQYF. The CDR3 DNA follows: TGCGCCAGCAGCCAGGGGCTGCGAGCCACAGATATTCAGTACTTC.

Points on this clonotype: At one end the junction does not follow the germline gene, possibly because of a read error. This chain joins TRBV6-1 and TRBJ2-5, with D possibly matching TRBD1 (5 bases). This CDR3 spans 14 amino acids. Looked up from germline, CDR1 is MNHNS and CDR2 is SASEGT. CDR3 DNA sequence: TGTGCGGGCAGTGGGGCCGGTGAGACAGAGACGCAGTACTTC. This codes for CAGSGAGETETQYF.

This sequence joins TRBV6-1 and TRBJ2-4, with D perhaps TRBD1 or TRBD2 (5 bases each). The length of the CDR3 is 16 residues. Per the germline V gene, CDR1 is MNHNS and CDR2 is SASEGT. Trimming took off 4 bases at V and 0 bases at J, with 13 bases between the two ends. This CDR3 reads CASSATGLRAKNIQYF. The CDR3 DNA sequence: TGTGCCAGCAGTGCTACGGGGCTGCGAGCCAAAAACATTCAGTACTTC.

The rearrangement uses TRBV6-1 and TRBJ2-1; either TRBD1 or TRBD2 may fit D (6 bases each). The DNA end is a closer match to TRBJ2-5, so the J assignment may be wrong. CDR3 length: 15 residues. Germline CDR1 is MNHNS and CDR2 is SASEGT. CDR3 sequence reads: CASKSSLLAEGAQYF. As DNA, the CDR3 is TGTGCCAGCAAAAGCTCGCTGTTAGCGGAGGGGGCCCAGTACTTC.

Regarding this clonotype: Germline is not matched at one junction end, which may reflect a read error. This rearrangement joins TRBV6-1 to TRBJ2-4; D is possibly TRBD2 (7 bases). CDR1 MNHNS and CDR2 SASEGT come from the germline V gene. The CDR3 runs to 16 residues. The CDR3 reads CASGGWGGRAKDIQYF. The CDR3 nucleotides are TGTGCCAGCGGGGGGTGGGGGGGCCGAGCCAAAGACATTCAGTACTTC.

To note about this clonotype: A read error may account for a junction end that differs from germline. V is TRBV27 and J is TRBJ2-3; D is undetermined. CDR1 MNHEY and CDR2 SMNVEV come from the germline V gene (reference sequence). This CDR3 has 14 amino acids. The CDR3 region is CASSVGGVTDTQYF. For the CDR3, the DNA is TGTGCGAGCAGTGTGGGCGGTGTCACAGATACGCAGTATTTC.

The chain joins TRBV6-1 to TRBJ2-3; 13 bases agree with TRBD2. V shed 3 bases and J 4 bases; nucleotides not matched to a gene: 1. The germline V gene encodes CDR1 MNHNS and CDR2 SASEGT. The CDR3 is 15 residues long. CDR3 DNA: TGTGCCAGCAGTGAGACTAGCGGGGGGCCAGATACGCAGTATTTT. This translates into CASSETSGGPDTQYF.

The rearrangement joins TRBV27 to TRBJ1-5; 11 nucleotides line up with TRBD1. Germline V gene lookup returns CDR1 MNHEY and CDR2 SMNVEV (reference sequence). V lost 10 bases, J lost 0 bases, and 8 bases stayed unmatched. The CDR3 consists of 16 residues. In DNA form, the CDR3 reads TGTGCCACCTTCGGGGACAGGGGGTATAGCAATCAGCCCCAGCATTTT. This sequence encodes CATFGDRGYSNQPQHF.

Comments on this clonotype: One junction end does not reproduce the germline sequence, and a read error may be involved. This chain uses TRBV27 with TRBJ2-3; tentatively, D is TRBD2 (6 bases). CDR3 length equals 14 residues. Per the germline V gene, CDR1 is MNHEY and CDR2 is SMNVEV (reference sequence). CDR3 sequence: CASTVGGVTNTQYF. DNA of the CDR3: TGTGCCAGCACGGTGGGCGGGGTCACAAATACGCAGTATTTC.

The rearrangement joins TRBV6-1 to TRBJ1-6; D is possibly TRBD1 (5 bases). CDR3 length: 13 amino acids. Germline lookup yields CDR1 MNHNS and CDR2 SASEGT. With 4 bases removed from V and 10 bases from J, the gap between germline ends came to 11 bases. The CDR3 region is CASSAETASPLHF. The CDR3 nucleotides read TGTGCCAGCAGTGCGGAGACAGCCTCACCCCTCCACTTT.

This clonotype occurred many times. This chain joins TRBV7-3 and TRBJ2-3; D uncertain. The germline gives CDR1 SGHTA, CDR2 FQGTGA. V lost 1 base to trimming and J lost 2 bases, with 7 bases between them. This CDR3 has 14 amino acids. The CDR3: CASSLNANTDTQYF. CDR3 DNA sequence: TGTGCCAGCAGCTTAAATGCCAACACAGATACGCAGTATTTT. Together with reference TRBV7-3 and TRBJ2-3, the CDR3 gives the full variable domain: GAGVSQTPSNKVTEKGKYVELRCDPISGHTALYWYRQSLGQGPEFLIYFQGTGAADDSGLPNDRFFAVRPEGSVSTLKIQRTERGDSAVYLCASSLNANTDTQYFGPGTRLTVL.

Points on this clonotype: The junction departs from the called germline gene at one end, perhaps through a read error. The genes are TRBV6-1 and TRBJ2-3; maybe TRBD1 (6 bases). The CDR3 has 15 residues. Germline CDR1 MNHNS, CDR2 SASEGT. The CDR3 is CGRGFRGRSTDTQYF. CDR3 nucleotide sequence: TGTGGCAGGGGTTTCCGGGGCAGGAGCACAGATACCCAGTACTTT.

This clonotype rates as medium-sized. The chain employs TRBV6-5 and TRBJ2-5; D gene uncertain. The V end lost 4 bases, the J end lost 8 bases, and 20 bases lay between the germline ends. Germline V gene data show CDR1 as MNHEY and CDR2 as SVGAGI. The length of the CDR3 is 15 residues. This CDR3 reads CASSLGWSVSPTQYF. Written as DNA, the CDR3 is TGTGCCAGCAGTTTAGGATGGAGTGTTTCCCCAACCCAGTACTTC.

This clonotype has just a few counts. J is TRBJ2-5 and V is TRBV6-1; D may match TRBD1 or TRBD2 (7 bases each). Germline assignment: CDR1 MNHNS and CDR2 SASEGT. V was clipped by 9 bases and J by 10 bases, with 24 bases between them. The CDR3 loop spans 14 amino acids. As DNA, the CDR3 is TGTGCCAGTCAGGGGGGGGGGGACAAAAAGATCCAGTACTTC. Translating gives CASQGGGDKKIQYF.